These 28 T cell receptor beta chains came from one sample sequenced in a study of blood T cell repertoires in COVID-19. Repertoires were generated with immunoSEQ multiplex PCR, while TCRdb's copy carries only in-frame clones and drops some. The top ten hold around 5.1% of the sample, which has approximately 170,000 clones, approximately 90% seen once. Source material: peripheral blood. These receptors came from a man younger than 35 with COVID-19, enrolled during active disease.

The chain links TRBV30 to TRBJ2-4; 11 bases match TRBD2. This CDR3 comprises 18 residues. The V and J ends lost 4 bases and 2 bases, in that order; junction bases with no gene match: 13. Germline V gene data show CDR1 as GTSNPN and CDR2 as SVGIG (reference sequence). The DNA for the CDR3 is TGTGCCTGGACGGGACTAGCGGAAAAACGAGCACCCAAAAACATTCAGTACTTC. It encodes CAWTGLAEKRAPKNIQYF.

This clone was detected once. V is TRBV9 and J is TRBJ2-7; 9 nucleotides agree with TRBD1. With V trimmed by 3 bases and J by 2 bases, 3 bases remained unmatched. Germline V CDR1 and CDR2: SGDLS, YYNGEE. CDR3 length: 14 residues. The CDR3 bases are TGTGCCAGCAGCGCTAGGACAGGGGCCTACGAGCAGTACTTC. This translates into CASSARTGAYEQYF.

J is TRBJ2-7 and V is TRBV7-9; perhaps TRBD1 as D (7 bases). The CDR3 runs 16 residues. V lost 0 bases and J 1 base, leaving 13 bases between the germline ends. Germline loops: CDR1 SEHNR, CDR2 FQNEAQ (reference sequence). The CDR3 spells CASSLAGGQRSYEQYF. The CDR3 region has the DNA TGTGCCAGCAGCTTAGCGGGGGGACAGAGGTCCTACGAGCAGTACTTC.

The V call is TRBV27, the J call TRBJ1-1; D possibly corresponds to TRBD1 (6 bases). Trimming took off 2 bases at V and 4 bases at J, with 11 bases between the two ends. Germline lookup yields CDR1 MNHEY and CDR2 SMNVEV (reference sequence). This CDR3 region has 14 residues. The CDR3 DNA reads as TGTGCCAGCAGTTTAACAGGGTCCCGCACTGAAGCTTTCTTT. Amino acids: CASSLTGSRTEAFF.

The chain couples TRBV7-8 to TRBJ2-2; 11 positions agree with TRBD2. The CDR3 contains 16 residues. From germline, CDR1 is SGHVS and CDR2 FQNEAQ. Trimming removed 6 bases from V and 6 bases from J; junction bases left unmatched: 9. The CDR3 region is CASRLSSGRAAGELFF. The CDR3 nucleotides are TGTGCCAGCAGATTGAGTAGCGGGAGGGCCGCCGGGGAGCTGTTTTTT. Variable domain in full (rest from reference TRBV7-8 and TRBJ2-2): GAGVSQSPRYKVAKRGQDVALRCDPISGHVSLFWYQQALGQGPEFLTYFQNEAQLDKSGLPSDRFFAERPEGSVSTLKIQRTQQEDSAVYLCASRLSSGRAAGELFFGEGSRLTVL.

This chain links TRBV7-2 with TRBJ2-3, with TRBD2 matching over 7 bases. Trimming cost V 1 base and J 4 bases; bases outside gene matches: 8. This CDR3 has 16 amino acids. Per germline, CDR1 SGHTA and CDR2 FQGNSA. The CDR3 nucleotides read TGTGCCAGCAGCTTAGAAGGCGGCGGGAGCGCAGATACGCAGTATTTT. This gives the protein CASSLEGGGSADTQYF.

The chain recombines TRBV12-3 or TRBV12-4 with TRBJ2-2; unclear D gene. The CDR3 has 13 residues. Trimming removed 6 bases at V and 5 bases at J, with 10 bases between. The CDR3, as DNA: TGTGCCAGCAGATCTCAGGCTACCGGGGAGCTGTTTTTT. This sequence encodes CASRSQATGELFF.

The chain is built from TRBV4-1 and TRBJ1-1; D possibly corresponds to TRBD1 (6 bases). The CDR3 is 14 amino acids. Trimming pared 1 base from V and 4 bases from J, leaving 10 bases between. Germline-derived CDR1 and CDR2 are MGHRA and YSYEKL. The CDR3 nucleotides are TGCGCCAGCAGCCAAGGGAACAGGGCCACTGAAGCTTTCTTT. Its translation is CASSQGNRATEAFF.

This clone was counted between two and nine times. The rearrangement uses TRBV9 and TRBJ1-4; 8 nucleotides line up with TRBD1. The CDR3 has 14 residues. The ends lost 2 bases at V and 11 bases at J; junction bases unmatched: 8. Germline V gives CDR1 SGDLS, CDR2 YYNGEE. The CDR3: CASSVEDRAGKLFF. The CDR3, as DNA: TGTGCCAGCAGCGTGGAGGACAGGGCTGGGAAACTGTTTTTT.

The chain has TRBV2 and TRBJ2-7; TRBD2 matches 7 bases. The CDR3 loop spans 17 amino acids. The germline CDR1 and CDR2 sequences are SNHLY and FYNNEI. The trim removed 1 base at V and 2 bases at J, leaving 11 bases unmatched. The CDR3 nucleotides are TGTGCCAGCAGTGAAGGCCTGATTAGCGGGCGGCCCTACGAGCAGTACTTC. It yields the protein CASSEGLISGRPYEQYF.

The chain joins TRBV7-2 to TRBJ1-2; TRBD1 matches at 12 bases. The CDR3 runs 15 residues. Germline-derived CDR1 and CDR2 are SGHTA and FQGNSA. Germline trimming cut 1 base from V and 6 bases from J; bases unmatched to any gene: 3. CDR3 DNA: TGTGCCAGCAGCTTAGTGGGACAGGGGGCCCATGGCTACACCTTC. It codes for CASSLVGQGAHGYTF.

CDR3: CASSSYRDRVDEAFF. The CDR3 DNA reads as TGTGCCAGCAGCTCCTACCGGGACAGGGTGGACGAAGCTTTCTTT. The chain joins TRBV7-9 to TRBJ1-1; 9 bases agree with TRBD1. V lost 4 bases, J lost 8 bases, and 11 bases stayed unmatched. CDR3 length: 15 amino acids. Germline V lookup: CDR1 SEHNR, CDR2 FQNEAQ (reference sequence). The variable domain in full, completed from reference TRBV7-9 and TRBJ1-1, reads DTGVSQNPRHKITKRGQNVTFRCDPISEHNRLYWYRQTLGQGPEFLTYFQNEAQLEKSRLLSDRFSAERPKGSFSTLEIQRTEQGDSAMYLCASSSYRDRVDEAFFGQGTRLTVV.

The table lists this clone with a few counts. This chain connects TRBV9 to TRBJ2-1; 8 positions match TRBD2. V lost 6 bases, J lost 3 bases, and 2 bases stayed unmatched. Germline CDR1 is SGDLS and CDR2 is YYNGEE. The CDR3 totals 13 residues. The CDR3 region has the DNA TGTGCCAGCAACGGGGGGGACTACAATGAGCAGTTCTTC. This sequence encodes CASNGGDYNEQFF.

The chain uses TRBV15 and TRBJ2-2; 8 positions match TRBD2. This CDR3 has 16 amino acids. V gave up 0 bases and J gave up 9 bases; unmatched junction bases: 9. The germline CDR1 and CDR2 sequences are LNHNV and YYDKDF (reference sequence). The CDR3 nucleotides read TGTGCCACCAGCAGAGATCGGGCTAGCGGGCGGAGGGAGCTGTTTTTT. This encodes CATSRDRASGRRELFF.

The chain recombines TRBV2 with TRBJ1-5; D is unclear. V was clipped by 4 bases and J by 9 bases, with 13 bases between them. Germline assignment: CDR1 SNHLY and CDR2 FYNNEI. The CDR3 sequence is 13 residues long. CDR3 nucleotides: TGTGCCAGCAGTGGCACAGCGGACTGGCCCCAGCATTTT. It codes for CASSGTADWPQHF.

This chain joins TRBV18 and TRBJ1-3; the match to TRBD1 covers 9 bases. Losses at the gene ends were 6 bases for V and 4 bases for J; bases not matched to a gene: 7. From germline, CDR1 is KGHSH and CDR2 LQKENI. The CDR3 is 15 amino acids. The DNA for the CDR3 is TGTGCCAGCTCGCTGGGACAGGGAGGAGGAAACACCATATATTTT. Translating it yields CASSLGQGGGNTIYF.

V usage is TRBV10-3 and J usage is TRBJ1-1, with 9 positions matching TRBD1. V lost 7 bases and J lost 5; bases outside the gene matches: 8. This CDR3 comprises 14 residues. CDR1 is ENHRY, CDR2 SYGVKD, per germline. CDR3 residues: CAITGTGKRTEAFF. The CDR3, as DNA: TGTGCCATCACCGGGACAGGGAAGAGGACTGAAGCTTTCTTT.

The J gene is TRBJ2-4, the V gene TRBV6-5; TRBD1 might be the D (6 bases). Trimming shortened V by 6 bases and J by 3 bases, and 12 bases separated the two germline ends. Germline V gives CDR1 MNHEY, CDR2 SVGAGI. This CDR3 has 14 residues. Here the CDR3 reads CASRPTGIKNIQYF. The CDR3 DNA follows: TGTGCCAGCAGGCCAACAGGGATCAAAAACATTCAGTACTTC.

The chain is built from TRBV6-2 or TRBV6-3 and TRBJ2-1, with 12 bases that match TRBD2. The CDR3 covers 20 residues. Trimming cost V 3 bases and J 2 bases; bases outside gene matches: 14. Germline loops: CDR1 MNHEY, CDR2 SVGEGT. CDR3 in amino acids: CASSYRRTSGRTAPYNEQFF. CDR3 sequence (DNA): TGTGCCAGCAGTTATCGGCGAACTAGCGGGAGGACTGCCCCCTACAATGAGCAGTTCTTC.

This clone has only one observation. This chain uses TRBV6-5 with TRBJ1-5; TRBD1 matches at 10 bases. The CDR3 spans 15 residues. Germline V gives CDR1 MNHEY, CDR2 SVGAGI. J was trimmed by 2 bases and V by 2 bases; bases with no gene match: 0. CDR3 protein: CASSYGTGGNQPQHF. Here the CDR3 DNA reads TGTGCCAGCAGTTACGGGACAGGGGGCAATCAGCCCCAGCATTTT.

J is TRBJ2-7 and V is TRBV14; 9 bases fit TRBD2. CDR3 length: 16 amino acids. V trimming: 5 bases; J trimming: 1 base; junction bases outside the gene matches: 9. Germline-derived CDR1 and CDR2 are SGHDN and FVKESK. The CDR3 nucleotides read TGTGCCAGCAGCTACGGGCCTAGCGGGATTTCCTACGAGCAGTACTTC. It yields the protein CASSYGPSGISYEQYF.

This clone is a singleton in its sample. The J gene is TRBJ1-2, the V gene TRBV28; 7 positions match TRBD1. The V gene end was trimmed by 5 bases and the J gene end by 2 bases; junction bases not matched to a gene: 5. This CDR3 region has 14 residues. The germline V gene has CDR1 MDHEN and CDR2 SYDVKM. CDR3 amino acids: CASSIRDSNYGYTF. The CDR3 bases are TGTGCCAGCAGTATTCGGGACAGCAACTATGGCTACACCTTC.

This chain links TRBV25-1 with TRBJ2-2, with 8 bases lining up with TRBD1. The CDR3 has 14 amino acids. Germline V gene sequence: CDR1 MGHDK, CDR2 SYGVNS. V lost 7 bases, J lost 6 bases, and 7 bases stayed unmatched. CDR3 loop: CASTSDRGPGELFF. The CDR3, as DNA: TGTGCCAGCACCTCAGACAGGGGACCCGGGGAGCTGTTTTTT.

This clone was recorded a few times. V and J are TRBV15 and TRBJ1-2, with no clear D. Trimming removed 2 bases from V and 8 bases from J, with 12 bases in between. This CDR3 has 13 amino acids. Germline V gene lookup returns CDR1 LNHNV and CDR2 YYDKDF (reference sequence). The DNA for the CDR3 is TGTGCCACCAGCAGAATCCCGGCGGGGGGCTACACCTTC. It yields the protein CATSRIPAGGYTF. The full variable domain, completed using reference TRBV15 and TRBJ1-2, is DAMVIQNPRYQVTQFGKPVTLSCSQTLNHNVMYWYQQKSSQAPKLLFHYYDKDFNNEADTPDNFQSRRPNTSFCFLDIRSPGLGDTAMYLCATSRIPAGGYTFGSGTRLTVV.

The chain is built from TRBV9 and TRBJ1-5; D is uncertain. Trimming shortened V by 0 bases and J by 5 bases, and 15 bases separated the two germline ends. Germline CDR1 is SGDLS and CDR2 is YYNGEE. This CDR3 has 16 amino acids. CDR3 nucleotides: TGTGCCAGCAGCGTAGCTACCCGGCCCCAGGATCAGCCCCAGCATTTT. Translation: CASSVATRPQDQPQHF.

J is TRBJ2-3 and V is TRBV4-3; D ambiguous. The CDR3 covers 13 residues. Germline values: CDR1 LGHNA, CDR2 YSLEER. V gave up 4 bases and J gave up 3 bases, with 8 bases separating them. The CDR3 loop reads CASSPLGTDTQYF. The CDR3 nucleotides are TGCGCCAGCAGCCCACTCGGGACAGATACGCAGTATTTT.

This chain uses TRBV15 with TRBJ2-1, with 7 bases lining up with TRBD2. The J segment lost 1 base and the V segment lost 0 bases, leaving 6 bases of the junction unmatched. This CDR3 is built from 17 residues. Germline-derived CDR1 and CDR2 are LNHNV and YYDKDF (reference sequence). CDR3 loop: CATSRDRGEGSYNEQFF. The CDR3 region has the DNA TGTGCCACCAGCAGAGATCGGGGGGAGGGTTCCTACAATGAGCAGTTCTTC.

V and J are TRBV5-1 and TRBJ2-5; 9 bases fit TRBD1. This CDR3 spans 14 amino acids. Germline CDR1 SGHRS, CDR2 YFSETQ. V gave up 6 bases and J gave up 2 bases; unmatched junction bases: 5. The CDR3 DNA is TGCGCCAGCAACCCGACAGGGGGTCAAGAGACCCAGTACTTC. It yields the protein CASNPTGGQETQYF.